The rows below give T cell receptor beta chains drawn from one sample of a study of OX40 agonist ivuxolimab in advanced cancers. Assay used: immunoSEQ multiplex PCR; TCRdb lists only in-frame clones, some missing. The sample lists around 31,000 clones, more than 70% occurring once. The starting material was CD4+ or CD8+ T cells sorted from blood, obtained in a trial of the OX40 agonist ivuxolimab. Receptors originate from an adult with an advanced solid tumor such as melanoma, head and neck, liver or kidney cancer. Each CDR3 is given without its conserved first and last residue. The order of the fields is V gene, J gene, clone size, CDR3 protein. Expanded clones are given a class, and other clones once, few, many or no size at all.

v_gene: TRBV7-8
j_gene: TRBJ2-3
abundance: -
CDR3aa: ASSLLPWGETTDTQY

v_gene: TRBV6-5
j_gene: TRBJ1-3
abundance: -
CDR3aa: ASSLDRSSGNTIY

v_gene: TRBV7-2
j_gene: TRBJ2-1
abundance: -
CDR3aa: ASSHATWTNEQF

v_gene: TRBV27
j_gene: TRBJ2-7
abundance: few
CDR3aa: ATRGLAAYEQY

v_gene: TRBV6-5
j_gene: TRBJ2-3
abundance: -
CDR3aa: ASSGQGFFTDTQY

v_gene: TRBV5-6
j_gene: TRBJ2-7
abundance: -
CDR3aa: ASSLGSGGLYEQY

v_gene: TRBV19
j_gene: TRBJ1-1
abundance: -
CDR3aa: ASETGGNTEAF

v_gene: TRBV7-2
j_gene: TRBJ1-1
abundance: -
CDR3aa: ASSARLQGQEGTEAF

v_gene: TRBV11-2
j_gene: TRBJ2-7
abundance: -
CDR3aa: ASSLGGHEQY

v_gene: TRBV16
j_gene: TRBJ2-3
abundance: -
CDR3aa: ASSQSFVGTGSDTQY

v_gene: TRBV5-5
j_gene: TRBJ2-7
abundance: -
CDR3aa: ASSFSGSEQY

v_gene: TRBV2
j_gene: TRBJ2-5
abundance: -
CDR3aa: ASIQTLGETQY

v_gene: TRBV6-4
j_gene: TRBJ2-1
abundance: -
CDR3aa: ASSDMGNEQF

v_gene: TRBV13
j_gene: TRBJ2-7
abundance: -
CDR3aa: ASSLLAGPGQQY

v_gene: TRBV11-3
j_gene: TRBJ2-3
abundance: once
CDR3aa: ASSWGASSTDTQY

v_gene: TRBV19
j_gene: TRBJ2-7
abundance: -
CDR3aa: ASSMLPGLSYEQY

v_gene: TRBV5-6
j_gene: TRBJ1-1
abundance: -
CDR3aa: ASSLAENTEAF

v_gene: TRBV7-2
j_gene: TRBJ2-3
abundance: -
CDR3aa: ASSLPLGLAGSDTQY

v_gene: TRBV6-1
j_gene: TRBJ2-1
abundance: -
CDR3aa: ASSGPGPSSYNEQF

v_gene: TRBV5-8
j_gene: TRBJ2-7
abundance: -
CDR3aa: ASSLVGDDLSYEQY

v_gene: TRBV19
j_gene: TRBJ2-2
abundance: -
CDR3aa: ASSIEDRGIFDTGELF

v_gene: TRBV15
j_gene: TRBJ2-7
abundance: -
CDR3aa: ATSRDRGDSYEQY

v_gene: TRBV27
j_gene: TRBJ2-7
abundance: -
CDR3aa: ASSSSGFFYEQY

v_gene: TRBV29-1
j_gene: TRBJ2-7
abundance: -
CDR3aa: SVNLGTTQVGYEQY